This section outlines one TCR beta chain sequence together with its context. This sample was taken from a study of blood T cell repertoires in COVID-19. At the level of the study: Spain, Italy and the United States supplied samples that represented acute and convalescent COVID-19.

Trimming cost V 4 bases and J 4 bases; bases outside gene matches: 9. Germline V gene data show CDR1 as SGHRS and CDR2 as YFSETQ. The CDR3 runs to 15 residues. The data were produced by immunoSEQ multiplex PCR, yet TCRdb's version contains in-frame clones alone and is incomplete. The profile shows a few hundred thousand clones, 80% to 90% of them singletons. The chain has TRBV5-1 and TRBJ1-1, with 8 bases that match TRBD1. The sequence came from a man aged 80 or over with acute or convalescent COVID-19. The material sequenced was peripheral blood. CDR3: CASSGVQGAGTEAFF. Here the CDR3 DNA reads TGCGCCAGCAGCGGGGTTCAGGGGGCTGGCACTGAAGCTTTCTTT.